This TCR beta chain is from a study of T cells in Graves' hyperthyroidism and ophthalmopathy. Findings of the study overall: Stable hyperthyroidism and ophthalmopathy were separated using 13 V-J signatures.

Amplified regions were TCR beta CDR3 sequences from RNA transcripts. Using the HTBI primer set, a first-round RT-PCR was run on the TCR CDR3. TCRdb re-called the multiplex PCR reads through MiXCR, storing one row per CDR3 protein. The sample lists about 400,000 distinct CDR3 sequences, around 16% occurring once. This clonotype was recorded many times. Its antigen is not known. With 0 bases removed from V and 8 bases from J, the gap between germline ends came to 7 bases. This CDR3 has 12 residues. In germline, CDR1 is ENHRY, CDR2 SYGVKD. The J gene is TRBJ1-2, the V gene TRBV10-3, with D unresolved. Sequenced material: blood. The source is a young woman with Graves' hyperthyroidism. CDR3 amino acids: CAISESEGGYTF. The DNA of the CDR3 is TGTGCCATCAGTGAGTCCGAGGGAGGCTACACCTTC.